A single T cell receptor (beta chain) is shown here with its context. Its antigen is not identified. These data belong to a study of Ad26.COV2.S vaccination and SARS-CoV-2 variants. CDR1 and CDR2 from the germline V gene are SNHLY and FYNNEI. This CDR3 is built from 13 residues. Trimming removed 4 bases from V and 5 bases from J, with 11 bases in between. The study's findings and limits: The TCR breadth and depth analyses may have understated or missed part of the total T cell responses. Spike-specific TCR breadth ran higher among vaccine recipients than placebo recipients. The breadth of spike-specific CD8+ and CD4+ T cell responses after vaccination was reportedly substantial.

The table came from immunoSEQ multiplex PCR; TCRdb's copy has only in-frame clones and leaves some out. This table holds 150,000 to 200,000 clones, roughly nine tenths found once. This receptor was identified in a human donor who had recovered from COVID-19. The sample in question was peripheral blood, obtained after recovery from COVID-19. The V gene is TRBV2, the J gene TRBJ2-5; possibly TRBD2 for D (5 bases). The CDR3 DNA sequence: TGTGCCAGCAGTGGGGCCCGCGGGGAGACCCAGTACTTC. Translating it yields CASSGARGETQYF.